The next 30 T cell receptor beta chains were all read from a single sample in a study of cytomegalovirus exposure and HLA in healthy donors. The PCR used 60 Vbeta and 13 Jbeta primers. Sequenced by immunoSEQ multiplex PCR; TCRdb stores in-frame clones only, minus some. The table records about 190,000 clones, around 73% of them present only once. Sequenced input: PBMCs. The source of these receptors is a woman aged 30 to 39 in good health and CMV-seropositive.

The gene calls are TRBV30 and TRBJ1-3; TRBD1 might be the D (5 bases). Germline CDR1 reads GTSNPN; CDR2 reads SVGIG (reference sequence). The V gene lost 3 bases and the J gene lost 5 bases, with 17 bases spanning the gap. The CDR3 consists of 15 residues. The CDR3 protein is CAWSGIDRKRNTIYF. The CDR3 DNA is TGTGCCTGGAGCGGAATCGACAGAAAGAGAAACACCATATATTTT.

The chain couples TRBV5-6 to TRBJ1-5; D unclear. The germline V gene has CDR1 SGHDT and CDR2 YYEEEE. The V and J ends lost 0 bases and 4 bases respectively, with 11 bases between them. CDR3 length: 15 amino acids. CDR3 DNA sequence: TGTGCCAGCAGCTTGGGGCCGGGGATAAATCAGCCCCAGCATTTT. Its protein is CASSLGPGINQPQHF.

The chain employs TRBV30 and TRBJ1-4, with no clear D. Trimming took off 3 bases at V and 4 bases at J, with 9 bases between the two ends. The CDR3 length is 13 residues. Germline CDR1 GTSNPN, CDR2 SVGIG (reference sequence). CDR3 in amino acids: CAWSRQNNEKLFF. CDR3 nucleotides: TGTGCCTGGAGCAGGCAGAATAATGAAAAACTGTTTTTT.

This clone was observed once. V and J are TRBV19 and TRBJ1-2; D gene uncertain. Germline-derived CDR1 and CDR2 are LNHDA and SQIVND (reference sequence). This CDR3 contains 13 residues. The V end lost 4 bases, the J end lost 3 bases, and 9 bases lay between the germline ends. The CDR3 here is CASSTRHDYGYTF. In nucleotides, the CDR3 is TGTGCCAGTAGTACAAGACACGACTATGGCTACACCTTC.

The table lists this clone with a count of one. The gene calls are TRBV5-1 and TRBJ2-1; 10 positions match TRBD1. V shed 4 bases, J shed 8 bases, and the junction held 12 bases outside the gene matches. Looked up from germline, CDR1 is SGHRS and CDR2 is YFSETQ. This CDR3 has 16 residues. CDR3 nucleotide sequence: TGCGCCAGCAGCCTACCTGGCGGGACAGGGGTTGATGAGCAGTTCTTC. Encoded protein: CASSLPGGTGVDEQFF.

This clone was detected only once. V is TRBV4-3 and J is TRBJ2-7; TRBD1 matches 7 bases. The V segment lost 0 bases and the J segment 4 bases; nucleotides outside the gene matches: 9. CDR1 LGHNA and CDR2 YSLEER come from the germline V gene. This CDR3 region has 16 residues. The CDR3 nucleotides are TGCGCCAGCAGCCAAGATAACAGGGGTGATTGGTACGAGCAGTACTTC. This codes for CASSQDNRGDWYEQYF.

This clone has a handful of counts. The CDR3 region is CASRRTGGTEQPQHF. CDR3 in DNA: TGTGCCAGCAGACGGACAGGGGGCACCGAACAGCCCCAGCATTTT. This chain connects TRBV6-5 to TRBJ1-5, with 11 positions matching TRBD1. V lost 6 bases, J lost 7 bases, and 8 bases stayed unmatched. Germline-derived CDR1 and CDR2 are MNHEY and SVGAGI. CDR3 length: 15 amino acids.

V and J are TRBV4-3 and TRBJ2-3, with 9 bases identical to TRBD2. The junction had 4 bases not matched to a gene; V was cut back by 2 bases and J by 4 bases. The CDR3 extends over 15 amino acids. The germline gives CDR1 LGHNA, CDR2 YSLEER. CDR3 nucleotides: TGCGCCAGCAGCCAAACTAGCGGGCCTCCAGATACGCAGTATTTT. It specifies CASSQTSGPPDTQYF.

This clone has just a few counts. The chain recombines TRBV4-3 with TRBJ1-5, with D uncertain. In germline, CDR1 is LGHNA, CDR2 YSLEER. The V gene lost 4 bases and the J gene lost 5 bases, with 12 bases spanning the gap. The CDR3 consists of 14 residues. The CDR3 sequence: CASSLQHGDQPQHF. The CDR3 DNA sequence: TGCGCCAGCAGCCTCCAGCACGGGGATCAGCCCCAGCATTTT.

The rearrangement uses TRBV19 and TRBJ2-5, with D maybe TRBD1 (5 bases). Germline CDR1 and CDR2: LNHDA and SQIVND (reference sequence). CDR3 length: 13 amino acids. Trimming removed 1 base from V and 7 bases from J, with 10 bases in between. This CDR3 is CASSIGTKGTQYF. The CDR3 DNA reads TGTGCCAGTAGTATAGGGACAAAAGGGACCCAGTACTTC.

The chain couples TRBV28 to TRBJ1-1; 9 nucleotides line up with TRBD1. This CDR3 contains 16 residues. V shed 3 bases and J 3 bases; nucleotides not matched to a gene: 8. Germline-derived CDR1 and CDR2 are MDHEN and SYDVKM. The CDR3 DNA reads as TGTGCCAGCAGTTTCGGGACAGGGCGTGTGGACACTGAAGCTTTCTTT. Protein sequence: CASSFGTGRVDTEAFF.

This CDR3 reads CASSAGQSFQETQYF. In DNA form, the CDR3 reads TGTGCCAGCAGCGCGGGACAGTCCTTCCAAGAGACCCAGTACTTC. This chain links TRBV9 with TRBJ2-5; 7 nucleotides agree with TRBD1. The CDR3 contains 15 residues. Germline V gives CDR1 SGDLS, CDR2 YYNGEE. The trim removed 3 bases at V and 1 base at J, leaving 6 bases unmatched. Complete variable domain (other parts from reference TRBV9 and TRBJ2-5): DSGVTQTPKHLITATGQRVTLRCSPRSGDLSVYWYQQSLDQGLQFLIQYYNGEERAKGNILERFSAQQFPDLHSELNLSSLELGDSALYFCASSAGQSFQETQYFGPGTRLLVL.

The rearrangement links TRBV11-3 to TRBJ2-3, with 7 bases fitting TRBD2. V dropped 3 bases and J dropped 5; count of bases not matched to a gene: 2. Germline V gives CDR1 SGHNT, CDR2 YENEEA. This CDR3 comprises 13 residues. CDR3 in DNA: TGTGCCAGCAGCTTCCCGGGAGGAGATACGCAGTATTTT. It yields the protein CASSFPGGDTQYF.

In DNA, the CDR3 is TGTGCCAGCGCCGAAGCGGGCCGGGGGATATACAATGAGCAGTTCTTC. It encodes CASAEAGRGIYNEQFF. This sequence joins TRBV25-1 and TRBJ2-1; a weak D match, TRBD2 (6 bases). Trimming left V 8 bases short and J 4 bases short, with 21 bases between. The CDR3 spans 16 residues. Germline CDR1 and CDR2: MGHDK and SYGVNS.

Here the CDR3 reads CASSPDRGYGYTF. The CDR3 DNA sequence: TGTGCCAGTAGTCCGGACAGGGGCTATGGCTACACCTTC. The chain combines TRBV19 with TRBJ1-2; the match to TRBD1 covers 9 bases. The germline V gene has CDR1 LNHDA and CDR2 SQIVND (reference sequence). V shed 5 bases and J 4 bases; nucleotides not matched to a gene: 2. The CDR3 consists of 13 residues.

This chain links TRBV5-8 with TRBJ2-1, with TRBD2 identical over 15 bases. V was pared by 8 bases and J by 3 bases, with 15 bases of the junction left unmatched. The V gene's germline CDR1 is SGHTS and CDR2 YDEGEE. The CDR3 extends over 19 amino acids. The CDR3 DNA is TGTGCCAGTAGATTTTCCGGGACTAGCGGGAGGTCCCTCTACAATGAGCAGTTCTTC. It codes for CASRFSGTSGRSLYNEQFF.

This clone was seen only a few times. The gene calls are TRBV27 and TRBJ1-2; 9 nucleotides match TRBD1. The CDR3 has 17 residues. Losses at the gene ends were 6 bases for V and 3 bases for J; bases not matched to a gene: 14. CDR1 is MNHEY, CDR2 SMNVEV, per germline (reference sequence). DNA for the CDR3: TGTGCCAGCAGCCGTTTTTCCGGGACAGGGATACACTATGGCTACACCTTC. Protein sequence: CASSRFSGTGIHYGYTF.

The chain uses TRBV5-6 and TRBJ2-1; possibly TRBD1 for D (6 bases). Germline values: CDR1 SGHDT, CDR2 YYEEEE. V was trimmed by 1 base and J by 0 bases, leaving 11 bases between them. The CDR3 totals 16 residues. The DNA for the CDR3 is TGTGCCAGCAGCTTGCCGGGACACAGCTCCTACAATGAGCAGTTCTTC. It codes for CASSLPGHSSYNEQFF.

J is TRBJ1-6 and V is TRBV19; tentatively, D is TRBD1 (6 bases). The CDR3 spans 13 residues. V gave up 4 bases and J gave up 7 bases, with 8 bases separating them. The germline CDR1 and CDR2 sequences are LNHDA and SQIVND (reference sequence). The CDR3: CASSRTGNSPLHF. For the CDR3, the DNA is TGTGCCAGTAGTAGAACAGGGAATTCACCCCTCCACTTT.

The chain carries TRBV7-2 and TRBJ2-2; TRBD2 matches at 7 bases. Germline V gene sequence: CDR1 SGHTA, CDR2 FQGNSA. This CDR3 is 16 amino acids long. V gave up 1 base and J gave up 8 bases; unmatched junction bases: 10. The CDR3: CASSLEAAGSWGELFF. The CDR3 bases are TGTGCCAGCAGCTTAGAGGCAGCGGGGAGTTGGGGGGAGCTGTTTTTT.

The CDR3 DNA is TGTGCCAGCCAACTAGCGGGGAGGACCGGGGAGCTGTTTTTT. Protein product: CASQLAGRTGELFF. The chain has TRBV7-9 and TRBJ2-2, with 10 bases identical to TRBD2. This CDR3 has 14 residues. Looked up from germline, CDR1 is SEHNR and CDR2 is FQNEAQ (reference sequence). V was pared by 8 bases and J by 5 bases, with 5 bases of the junction left unmatched.

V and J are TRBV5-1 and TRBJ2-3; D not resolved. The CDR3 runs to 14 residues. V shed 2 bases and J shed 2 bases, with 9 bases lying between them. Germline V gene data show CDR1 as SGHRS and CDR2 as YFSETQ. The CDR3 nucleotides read TGCGCCAGCAGCTTCACGGAGAACACAGATACGCAGTATTTT. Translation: CASSFTENTDTQYF.

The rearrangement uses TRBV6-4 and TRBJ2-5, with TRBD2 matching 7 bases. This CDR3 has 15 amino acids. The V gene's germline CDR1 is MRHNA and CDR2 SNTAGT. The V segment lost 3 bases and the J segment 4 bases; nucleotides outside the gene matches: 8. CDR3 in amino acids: CASSEREREAETQYF. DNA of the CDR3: TGTGCCAGCAGTGAGAGGGAACGGGAGGCAGAGACCCAGTACTTC.

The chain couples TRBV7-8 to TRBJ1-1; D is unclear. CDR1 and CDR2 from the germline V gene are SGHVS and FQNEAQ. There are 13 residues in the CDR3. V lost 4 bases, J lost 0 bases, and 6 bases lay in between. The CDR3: CASSSTVNTEAFF. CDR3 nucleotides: TGTGCCAGCAGCTCCACAGTGAACACTGAAGCTTTCTTT. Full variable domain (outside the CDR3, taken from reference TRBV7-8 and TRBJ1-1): GAGVSQSPRYKVAKRGQDVALRCDPISGHVSLFWYQQALGQGPEFLTYFQNEAQLDKSGLPSDRFFAERPEGSVSTLKIQRTQQEDSAVYLCASSSTVNTEAFFGQGTRLTVV.

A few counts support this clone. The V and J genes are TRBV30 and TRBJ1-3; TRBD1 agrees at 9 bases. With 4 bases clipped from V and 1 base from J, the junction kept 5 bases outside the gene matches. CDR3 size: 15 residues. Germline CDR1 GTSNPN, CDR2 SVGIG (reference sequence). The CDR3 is CAWMGQGISGNTIYF. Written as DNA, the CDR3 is TGTGCCTGGATGGGACAGGGAATTTCTGGAAACACCATATATTTT.

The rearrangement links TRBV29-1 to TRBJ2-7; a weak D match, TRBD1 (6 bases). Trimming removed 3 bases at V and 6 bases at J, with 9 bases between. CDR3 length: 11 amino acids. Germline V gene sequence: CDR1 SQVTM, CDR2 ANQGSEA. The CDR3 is CSVDWGLEQYF. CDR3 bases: TGCAGCGTTGATTGGGGGCTCGAGCAGTACTTC.

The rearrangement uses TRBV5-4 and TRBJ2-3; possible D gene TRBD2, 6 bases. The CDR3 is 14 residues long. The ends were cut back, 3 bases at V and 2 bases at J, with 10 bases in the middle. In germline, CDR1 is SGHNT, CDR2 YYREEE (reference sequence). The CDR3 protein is CASSSGDSTDTQYF. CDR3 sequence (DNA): TGTGCCAGCAGCTCCGGGGACTCCACAGATACGCAGTATTTT.

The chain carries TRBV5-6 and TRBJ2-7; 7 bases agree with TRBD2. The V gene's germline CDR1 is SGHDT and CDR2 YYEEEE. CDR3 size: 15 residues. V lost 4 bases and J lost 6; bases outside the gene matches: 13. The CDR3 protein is CASSALGVGGSEQYF. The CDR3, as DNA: TGTGCCAGCAGCGCCCTCGGGGTGGGAGGGTCCGAGCAGTACTTC.

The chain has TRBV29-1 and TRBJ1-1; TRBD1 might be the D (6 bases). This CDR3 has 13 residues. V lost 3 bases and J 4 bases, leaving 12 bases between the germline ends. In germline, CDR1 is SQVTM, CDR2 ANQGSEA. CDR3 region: CSVEGAGRTEAFF. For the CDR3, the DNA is TGCAGCGTTGAGGGGGCAGGACGCACTGAAGCTTTCTTT.

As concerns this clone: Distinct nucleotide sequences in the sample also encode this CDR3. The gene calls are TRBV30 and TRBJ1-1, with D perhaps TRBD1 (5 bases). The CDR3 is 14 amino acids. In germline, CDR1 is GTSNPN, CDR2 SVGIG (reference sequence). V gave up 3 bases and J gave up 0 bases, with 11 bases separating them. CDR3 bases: TGTGCCTGGAGCGACAACAGGATGAACACTGAAGCTTTCTTT. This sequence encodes CAWSDNRMNTEAFF.